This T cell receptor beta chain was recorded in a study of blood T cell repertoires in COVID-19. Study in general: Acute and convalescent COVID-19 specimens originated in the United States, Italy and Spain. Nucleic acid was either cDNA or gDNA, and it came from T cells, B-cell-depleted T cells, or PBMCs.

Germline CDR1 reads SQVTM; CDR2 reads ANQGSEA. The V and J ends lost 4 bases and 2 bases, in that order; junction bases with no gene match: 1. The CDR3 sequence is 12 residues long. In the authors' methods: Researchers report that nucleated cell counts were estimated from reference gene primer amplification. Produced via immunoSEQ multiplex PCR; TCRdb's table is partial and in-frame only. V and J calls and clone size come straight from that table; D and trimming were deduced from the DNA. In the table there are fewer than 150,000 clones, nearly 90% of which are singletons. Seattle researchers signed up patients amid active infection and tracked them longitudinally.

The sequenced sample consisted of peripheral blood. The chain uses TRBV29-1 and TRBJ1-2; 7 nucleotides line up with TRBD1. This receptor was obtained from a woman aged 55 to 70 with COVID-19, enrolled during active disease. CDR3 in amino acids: CSVGDRNYGYTF. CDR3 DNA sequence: TGCAGCGTTGGGGACAGAAACTATGGCTACACCTTC.